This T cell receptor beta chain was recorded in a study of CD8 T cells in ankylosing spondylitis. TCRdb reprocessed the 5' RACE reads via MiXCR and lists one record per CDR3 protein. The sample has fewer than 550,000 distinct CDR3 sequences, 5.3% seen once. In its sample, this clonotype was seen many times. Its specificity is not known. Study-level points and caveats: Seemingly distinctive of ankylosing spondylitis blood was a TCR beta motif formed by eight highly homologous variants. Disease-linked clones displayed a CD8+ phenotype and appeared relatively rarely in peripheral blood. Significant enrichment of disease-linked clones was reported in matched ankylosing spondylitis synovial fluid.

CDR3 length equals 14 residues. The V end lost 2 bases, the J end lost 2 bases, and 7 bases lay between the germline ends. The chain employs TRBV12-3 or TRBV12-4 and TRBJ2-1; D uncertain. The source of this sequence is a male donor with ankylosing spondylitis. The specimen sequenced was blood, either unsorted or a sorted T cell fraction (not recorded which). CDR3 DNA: TGTGCCAGCAGTTTAACGCGTACCTACAATGAGCAGTTCTTC. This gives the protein CASSLTRTYNEQFF.